The entry that follows covers one T cell receptor (beta chain) sequence. MiXCR, run by TCRdb on the 5' RACE reads, gives a single entry per CDR3 protein. The sample contains about 730,000 distinct CDR3 sequences, around 21% of which appear only once. Germline loops: CDR1 MNHEY, CDR2 SVGAGI. This CDR3 is 13 amino acids long. Trimming took 4 bases from V and 6 from J, leaving 12 bases between them. This entry comes from a study of identical twins. The same data also went into a second study, on T cells expressing NK-cell markers. That work states: Sorted T-cell subsets CD3+CD56+NKG2C+, CD3+CD56+NKG2C- and CD3+CD56-NKG2C+ were TCR beta-sequenced. A handful of donors showed these clonotypes also leading the CD3+CD56-NKG2C+ fraction.

Sequencing was done on a sample of PBMCs. This receptor was obtained from a woman aged 18-30 years in good health. The rearrangement uses TRBV6-5 and TRBJ1-1; no reliable D call. In nucleotides, the CDR3 is TGTGCCAGCAGTTCCCCCCGAGAGGCTGAAGCTTTCTTT. Translation gives CASSSPREAEAFF.